The 17 T cell receptor beta chains in this list originate from one sample, sequenced in a study of cytomegalovirus exposure and HLA in healthy donors. PCR amplification relied on 60 Vbeta primers (plus 13 Jbeta primers). Generated by immunoSEQ multiplex PCR, the TCRdb table keeps only in-frame clones and is missing some. The table has 150,000 to 200,000 clones, 80% seen once. Sequenced input: PBMCs. These receptors were obtained from a man between 18 and 35 years old in good health and CMV-seropositive.

This chain joins TRBV7-2 and TRBJ1-2; 7 bases match TRBD1. The V segment lost 6 bases and the J segment 1 base; nucleotides outside the gene matches: 5. CDR3 length: 14 residues. Germline-derived CDR1 and CDR2 are SGHTA and FQGNSA. The CDR3 DNA is TGTGCCAGCAGACAGGGACAGCTTAACTATGGCTACACCTTC. Its protein is CASRQGQLNYGYTF. Together with reference TRBV7-2 and TRBJ1-2, the CDR3 gives the full variable domain: GAGVSQSPSNKVTEKGKDVELRCDPISGHTALYWYRQSLGQGLEFLIYFQGNSAPDKSGLPSDRFSAERTGGSVSTLTIQRTQQEDSAVYLCASRQGQLNYGYTFGSGTRLTVV.

This chain links TRBV10-3 with TRBJ2-5, with D perhaps matching TRBD2 (6 bases). This CDR3 spans 19 amino acids. The V and J ends lost 10 bases and 2 bases respectively, with 32 bases between them. Germline V gene sequence: CDR1 ENHRY, CDR2 SYGVKD. The CDR3 nucleotides read TGTGCCACGAAGTCGGGGCACCTTCTAGCGCAGGAGATACAAGAGACCCAGTACTTC. Translation: CATKSGHLLAQEIQETQYF.

This clone was counted between two and nine times. This sequence joins TRBV6-6 and TRBJ2-3; the D gene is possibly TRBD2 (6 bases). V lost 10 bases, J lost 1 base, and 18 bases lay in between. Germline CDR1 reads MNHNY; CDR2 reads SVGAGI (reference sequence). The CDR3 is 15 amino acids. The CDR3 loop is CATVESGWGTDTQYF. DNA of the CDR3: TGTGCCACCGTTGAAAGCGGGTGGGGCACAGATACGCAGTATTTT.

This chain uses TRBV14 with TRBJ2-7; 7 positions match TRBD1. Germline V lookup: CDR1 SGHDN, CDR2 FVKESK. The CDR3 consists of 15 residues. V trimming: 0 bases; J trimming: 2 bases; junction bases outside the gene matches: 4. The chain's CDR3 is CASSQEHRGPYEQYF. CDR3 in DNA: TGTGCCAGCAGCCAAGAACACAGGGGACCCTACGAGCAGTACTTC.

V is TRBV4-3 and J is TRBJ2-7; D gene ambiguous. The ends were cut back, 0 bases at V and 0 bases at J, with 9 bases in the middle. Per the germline V gene, CDR1 is LGHNA and CDR2 is YSLEER. There are 15 residues in the CDR3. CDR3 coding DNA: TGCGCCAGCAGCCAAGATACGAGGAGCTCCTACGAGCAGTACTTC. Its translation is CASSQDTRSSYEQYF.

As for this clone: Likely a read error: the CDR3 ends without its conserved phenylalanine or tryptophan. The chain carries TRBV6-5 and TRBJ1-6, with TRBD1 identical over 8 bases. This CDR3 contains 15 residues. J was trimmed by 3 bases and V by 6 bases; bases with no gene match: 4. Germline V gene sequence: CDR1 MNHEY, CDR2 SVGAGI. CDR3 nucleotides: TGTGCCAGCAGCCCCGACAGGGGCTATAATTCACCCCTCCACCTT. This sequence encodes CASSPDRGYNSPLHL.

This sequence joins TRBV5-4 and TRBJ1-1, with D perhaps TRBD1 (5 bases). V lost 4 bases, J lost 1 base, and 11 bases lay in between. The CDR3 totals 14 residues. Looked up from germline, CDR1 is SGHNT and CDR2 is YYREEE (reference sequence). The CDR3 DNA is TGTGCCAGCAGCCTGGGACTTACGAACACTGAAGCTTTCTTT. Encoded protein: CASSLGLTNTEAFF.

The chain is built from TRBV30 and TRBJ1-5; D might be TRBD1 (6 bases). The CDR3 runs 17 residues. Trimming removed 4 bases from V and 2 bases from J, with 21 bases in between. The V gene's germline CDR1 is GTSNPN and CDR2 SVGIG (reference sequence). The CDR3 DNA reads as TGTGCCTGGATGGCTGGGGGCCGTCTCGATCGCAATCAGCCCCAGCATTTT. Encoded protein: CAWMAGGRLDRNQPQHF.

The chain carries TRBV28 and TRBJ1-5; D is possibly TRBD1 (5 bases). CDR1 is MDHEN and CDR2 is SYDVKM in the germline V gene. V lost 6 bases, J lost 0 bases, and 15 bases lay in between. CDR3 length equals 16 residues. The CDR3 loop reads CASRFTGIYSNQPQHF. The CDR3 bases are TGTGCCAGCAGGTTTACAGGAATTTATAGCAATCAGCCCCAGCATTTT.

This chain links TRBV7-9 with TRBJ1-1; maybe TRBD1 (5 bases). CDR1 and CDR2 from the germline V gene are SEHNR and FQNEAQ (reference sequence). The CDR3 consists of 16 residues. V lost 4 bases, J lost 4 bases, and 19 bases lay in between. The CDR3 sequence: CASSSERAGLGTEAFF. In DNA, the CDR3 is TGTGCCAGCAGCTCGGAACGGGCAGGGCTGGGCACTGAAGCTTTCTTT.

The chain couples TRBV6-5 to TRBJ2-1, with 9 bases matching TRBD1. The CDR3 has 15 residues. Germline V gene sequence: CDR1 MNHEY, CDR2 SVGAGI. The junction had 4 bases not matched to a gene; V was cut back by 0 bases and J by 7 bases. The CDR3 spells CASSYSGQGRNEQFF. CDR3 DNA sequence: TGTGCCAGCAGTTACTCCGGACAGGGGAGGAATGAGCAGTTCTTC.

V and J are TRBV2 and TRBJ2-2; perhaps TRBD2 as D (6 bases). The CDR3 consists of 17 residues. CDR1 and CDR2 (germline): SNHLY, FYNNEI. V was shortened by 4 bases and J by 8 bases, with 23 bases between the two germline ends. CDR3 sequence: CASSAAWREMGSGELFF. The DNA of the CDR3 is TGTGCCAGCAGTGCGGCTTGGCGGGAAATGGGCTCTGGGGAGCTGTTTTTT. The variable domain in full, with the rest retrieved from reference TRBV2 and TRBJ2-2, is EPEVTQTPSHQVTQMGQEVILRCVPISNHLYFYWYRQILGQKVEFLVSFYNNEISEKSEIFDDQFSVERPDGSNFTLKIRSTKLEDSAMYFCASSAAWREMGSGELFFGEGSRLTVL.

This chain uses TRBV15 with TRBJ2-1, with D unresolved. The CDR3 has 15 amino acids. Germline V gene lookup returns CDR1 LNHNV and CDR2 YYDKDF (reference sequence). The V end was cut by 4 bases, the J end by 2 bases, with 12 bases between. CDR3 region: CATSTDSRAYNEQFF. The CDR3, as DNA: TGTGCCACCAGCACCGACTCGCGCGCCTACAATGAGCAGTTCTTC.

Concerning this clone itself: The CDR3 end shows no conserved phenylalanine or tryptophan, and so a read error is likely. It is unclear where the CDR3 begins or ends on the DNA, so no DNA is shown, and the CDR3 is as TCRdb lists it. The rearrangement joins TRBV28 to TRBJ2-7; TRBD1, as called in the table, went unchecked against the DNA. Including both end residues, the CDR3 is 14 amino acids long. Germline V gives CDR1 MDHEN, CDR2 SYDVKM. CDR3 region: CASSLLRWDRDGVI.

J is TRBJ2-2 and V is TRBV11-3; 9 positions agree with TRBD1. The CDR3 contains 16 residues. Germline CDR1 is SGHNT and CDR2 is YENEEA. V was pared by 2 bases and J by 4 bases, with 5 bases of the junction left unmatched. The CDR3 DNA sequence: TGTGCCAGCAGCTTAATGGTGGGACAGGGCACCGGGGAGCTGTTTTTT. Protein sequence: CASSLMVGQGTGELFF.

The chain links TRBV6-5 to TRBJ2-3; D perhaps matches TRBD2 (5 bases). V was clipped by 7 bases and J by 3 bases, with 11 bases between them. This CDR3 is built from 13 residues. Germline assignment: CDR1 MNHEY and CDR2 SVGAGI. The DNA for the CDR3 is TGTGCCAGCACCAGACGGGGTACAGATACGCAGTATTTT. The encoded protein is CASTRRGTDTQYF.

The V and J genes are TRBV15 and TRBJ1-1, with D perhaps matching TRBD1 (6 bases). Trimming took off 1 base at V and 2 bases at J, with 17 bases between the two ends. The CDR3 loop spans 17 amino acids. Germline V gene lookup returns CDR1 LNHNV and CDR2 YYDKDF (reference sequence). The CDR3 region is CATSRVGGRGENTEAFF. The CDR3 coding sequence is TGTGCCACCAGCAGAGTCGGGGGGCGCGGTGAAAACACTGAAGCTTTCTTT.